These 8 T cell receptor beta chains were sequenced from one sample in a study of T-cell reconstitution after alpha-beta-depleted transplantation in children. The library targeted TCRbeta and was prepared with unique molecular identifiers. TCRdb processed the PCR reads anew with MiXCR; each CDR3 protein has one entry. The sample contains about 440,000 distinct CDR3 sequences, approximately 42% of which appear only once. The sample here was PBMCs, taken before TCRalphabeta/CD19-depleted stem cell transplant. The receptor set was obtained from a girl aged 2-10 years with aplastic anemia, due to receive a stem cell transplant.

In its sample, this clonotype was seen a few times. The CDR3 protein is CASSLLGAYGYTF. CDR3 bases: TGTGCCAGCAGTTTATTAGGGGCCTATGGCTACACCTTC. The chain combines TRBV12-3 or TRBV12-4 with TRBJ1-2; tentatively, D is TRBD1 (5 bases). This CDR3 spans 13 amino acids. V gave up 2 bases and J gave up 4 bases, with 8 bases separating them.

The CDR3 DNA follows: TGCAGTGCTGGGGGGCGGAGCAATCAGCCCCAGCATTTT. It codes for CSAGGRSNQPQHF. This chain connects TRBV20-1 to TRBJ1-5, with D perhaps TRBD1 (6 bases). CDR1 is DFQATT, CDR2 SNEGSKA, per germline (reference sequence). Trimming stripped 5 bases from V and 1 base from J, with 9 bases between. This CDR3 has 13 residues.

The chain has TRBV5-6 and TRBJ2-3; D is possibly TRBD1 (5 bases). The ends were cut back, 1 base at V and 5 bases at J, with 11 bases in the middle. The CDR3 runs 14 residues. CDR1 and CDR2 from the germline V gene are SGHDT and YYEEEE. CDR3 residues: CASSLPGIRDTQYF. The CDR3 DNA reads TGTGCCAGCAGCTTGCCAGGGATCAGAGATACGCAGTATTTT.

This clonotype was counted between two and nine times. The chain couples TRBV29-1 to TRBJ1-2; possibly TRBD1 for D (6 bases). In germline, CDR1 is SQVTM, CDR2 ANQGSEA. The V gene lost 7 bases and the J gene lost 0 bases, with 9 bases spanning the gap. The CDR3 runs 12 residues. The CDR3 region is CSAGQSNYGYTF. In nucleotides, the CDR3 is TGCAGCGCTGGACAGTCTAACTATGGCTACACCTTC.

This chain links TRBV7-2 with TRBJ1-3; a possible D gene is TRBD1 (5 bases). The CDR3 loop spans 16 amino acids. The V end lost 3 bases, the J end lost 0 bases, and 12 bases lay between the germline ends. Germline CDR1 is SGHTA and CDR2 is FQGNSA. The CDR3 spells CASSFYATVSGNTIYF. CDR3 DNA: TGTGCCAGCAGCTTTTATGCGACAGTCTCTGGAAACACCATATATTTT.

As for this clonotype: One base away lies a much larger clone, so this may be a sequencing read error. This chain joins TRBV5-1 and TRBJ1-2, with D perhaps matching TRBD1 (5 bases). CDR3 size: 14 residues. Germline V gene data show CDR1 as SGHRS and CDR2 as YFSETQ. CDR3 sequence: CASRLDGRDYGYTF. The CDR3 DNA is TGCGCCAGCCGCTTGGACGGCAGGGACTATGGCTACACCTTC.

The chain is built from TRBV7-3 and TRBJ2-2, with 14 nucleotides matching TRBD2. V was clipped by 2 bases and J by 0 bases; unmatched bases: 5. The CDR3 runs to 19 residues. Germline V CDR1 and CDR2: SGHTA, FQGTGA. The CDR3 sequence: CASSLGGLAGGPNTGELFF. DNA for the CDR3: TGTGCCAGCAGCTTAGGAGGACTAGCGGGAGGACCGAACACCGGGGAGCTGTTTTTT. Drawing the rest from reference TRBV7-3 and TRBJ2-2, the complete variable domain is GAGVSQTPSNKVTEKGKYVELRCDPISGHTALYWYRQSLGQGPEFLIYFQGTGAADDSGLPNDRFFAVRPEGSVSTLKIQRTERGDSAVYLCASSLGGLAGGPNTGELFFGEGSRLTVL.

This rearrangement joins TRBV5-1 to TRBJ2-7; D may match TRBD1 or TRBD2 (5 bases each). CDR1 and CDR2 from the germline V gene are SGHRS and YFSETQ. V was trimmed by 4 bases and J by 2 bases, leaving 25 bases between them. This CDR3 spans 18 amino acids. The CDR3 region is CASSPYLRRIDRPYEQYF. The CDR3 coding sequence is TGCGCCAGCAGCCCCTACCTCCGGAGGATCGACAGACCCTACGAGCAGTACTTC.